This TCR beta chain was sequenced for a study of T cells in tuberculosis. TCRdb's table, derived via immunoSEQ multiplex PCR, lists solely in-frame clones and lacks some. The repertoire includes 70,000 to 95,000 clones, roughly 88% of them detected once, and 1.5% to 2% sits in the top ten. Cells were sorted from thawed PBMC rested overnight and stained with GMM-loaded CD1B tetramer, viability dye and anti-CD3. CD1B tetramers were loaded with Rhodococcus equi-derived C32 glucose monomycolate. Before cryopreservation, the sorted PBMC lost their CD14-expressing monocytes. Overall study results and limits: T cells binding CD1B-GMM tetramer weakly possibly escaped the sort.

The CDR3 sequence is 16 residues long. The V end lost 4 bases, the J end lost 4 bases, and 16 bases lay between the germline ends. Germline CDR1 and CDR2: SGHDN and FVKESK. The chain is built from TRBV14 and TRBJ1-4; no definite D call. The TCR originated in an adult woman with latent tuberculosis. Sequenced material: CD1b-GMM tetramer-negative cells sorted from PBMCs. This chain's CDR3 is CASSRPAATSNEKLFF. CDR3 nucleotides: TGTGCCAGCAGCCGACCAGCGGCGACCAGTAATGAAAAACTGTTTTTT. Filled out from reference TRBV14 and TRBJ1-4, the complete variable domain reads EAGVTQFPSHSVIEKGQTVTLRCDPISGHDNLYWYRRVMGKEIKFLLHFVKESKQDESGMPNNRFLAERTGGTYSTLKVQPAELEDSGVYFCASSRPAATSNEKLFFGSGTQLSVL.